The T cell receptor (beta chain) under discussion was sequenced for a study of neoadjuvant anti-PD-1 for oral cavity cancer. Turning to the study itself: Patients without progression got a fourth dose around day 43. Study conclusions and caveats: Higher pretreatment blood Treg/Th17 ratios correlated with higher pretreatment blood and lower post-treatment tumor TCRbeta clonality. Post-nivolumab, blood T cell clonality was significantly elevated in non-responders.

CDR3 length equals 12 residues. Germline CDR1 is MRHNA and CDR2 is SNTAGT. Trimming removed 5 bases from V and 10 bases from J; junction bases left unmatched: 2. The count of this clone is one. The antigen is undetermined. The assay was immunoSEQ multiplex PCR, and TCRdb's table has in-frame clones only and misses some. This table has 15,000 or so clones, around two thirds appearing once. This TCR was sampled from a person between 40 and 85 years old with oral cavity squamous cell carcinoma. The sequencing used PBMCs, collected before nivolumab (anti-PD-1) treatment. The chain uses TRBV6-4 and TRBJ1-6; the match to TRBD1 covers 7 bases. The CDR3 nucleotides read TGTGCCAGCAGTTCAGGGGGATCACCCCTCCACTTT. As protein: CASSSGGSPLHF.